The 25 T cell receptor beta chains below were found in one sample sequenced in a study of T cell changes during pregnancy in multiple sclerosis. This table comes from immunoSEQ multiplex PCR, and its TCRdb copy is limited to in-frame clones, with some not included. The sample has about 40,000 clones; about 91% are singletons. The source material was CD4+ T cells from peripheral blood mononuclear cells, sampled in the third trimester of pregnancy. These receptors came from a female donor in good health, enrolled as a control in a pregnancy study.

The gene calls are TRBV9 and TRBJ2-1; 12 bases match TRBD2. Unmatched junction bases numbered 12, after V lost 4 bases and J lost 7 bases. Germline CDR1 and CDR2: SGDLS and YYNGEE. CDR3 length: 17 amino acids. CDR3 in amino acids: CASSPTGGTSGGNEQFF. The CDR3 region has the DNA TGTGCCAGCAGCCCAACCGGGGGAACTAGCGGGGGGAATGAGCAGTTCTTC.

The CDR3 DNA reads as TGTGCCAGCCTCCATCCAGGGGGAGAGACCCAGTACTTC. It encodes CASLHPGGETQYF. This chain joins TRBV6-5 and TRBJ2-5; 7 bases line up with TRBD1. J lost 4 bases, V lost 8 bases, and 7 bases had no gene match. CDR1 is MNHEY, CDR2 SVGAGI, per germline. The CDR3 is made up of 13 amino acids.

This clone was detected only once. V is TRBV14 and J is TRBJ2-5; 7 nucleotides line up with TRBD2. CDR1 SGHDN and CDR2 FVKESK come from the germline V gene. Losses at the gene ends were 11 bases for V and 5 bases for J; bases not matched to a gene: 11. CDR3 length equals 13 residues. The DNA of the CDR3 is TGTGCCGGGCCGAGGACTAGTGGGGAGACCCAGTACTTC. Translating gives CAGPRTSGETQYF.

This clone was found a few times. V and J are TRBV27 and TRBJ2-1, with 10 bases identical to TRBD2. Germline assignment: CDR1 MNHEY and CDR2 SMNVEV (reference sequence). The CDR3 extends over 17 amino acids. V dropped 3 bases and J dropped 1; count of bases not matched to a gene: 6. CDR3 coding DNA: TGTGCCAGCAGTTTCGGGTCACTAGCGGGGTCCTACAATGAGCAGTTCTTC. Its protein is CASSFGSLAGSYNEQFF.

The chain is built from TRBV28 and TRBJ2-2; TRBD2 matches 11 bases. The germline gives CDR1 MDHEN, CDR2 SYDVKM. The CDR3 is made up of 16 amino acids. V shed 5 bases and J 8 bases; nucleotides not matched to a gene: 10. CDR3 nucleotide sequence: TGTGCCAGCAGTCCCCCTCGGACTAGCGGGCGTGGGGAGCTGTTTTTT. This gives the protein CASSPPRTSGRGELFF.

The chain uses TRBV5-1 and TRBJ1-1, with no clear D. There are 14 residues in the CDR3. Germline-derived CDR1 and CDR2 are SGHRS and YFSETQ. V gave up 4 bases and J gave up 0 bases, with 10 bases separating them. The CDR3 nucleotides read TGCGCCAGCAGCAGCGGGGTCATGAACACTGAAGCTTTCTTT. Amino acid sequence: CASSSGVMNTEAFF.

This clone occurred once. CDR3 DNA: TGTGCCAGCAGCCTCAATAGCGGGAGGGCCTACAATGAGCAGTTCTTC. It codes for CASSLNSGRAYNEQFF. This chain links TRBV7-6 with TRBJ2-1; TRBD2 aligns across 11 bases. Germline V gene lookup returns CDR1 SGHVS and CDR2 FNYEAQ. The CDR3 extends over 16 amino acids. The ends lost 5 bases at V and 2 bases at J; junction bases unmatched: 5.

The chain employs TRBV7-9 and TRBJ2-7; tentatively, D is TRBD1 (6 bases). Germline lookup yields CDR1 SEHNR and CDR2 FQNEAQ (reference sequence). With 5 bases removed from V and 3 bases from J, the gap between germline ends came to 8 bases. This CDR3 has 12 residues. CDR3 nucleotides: TGTGCCAGCAGCAGGACAGACTACGAGCAGTACTTC. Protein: CASSRTDYEQYF.

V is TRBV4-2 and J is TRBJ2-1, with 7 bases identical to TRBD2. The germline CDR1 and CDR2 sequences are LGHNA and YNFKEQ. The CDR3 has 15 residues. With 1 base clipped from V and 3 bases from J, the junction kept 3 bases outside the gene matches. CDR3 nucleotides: TGTGCCAGCAGCCAAGGCGCGGGAGTCTACAATGAGCAGTTCTTC. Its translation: CASSQGAGVYNEQFF.

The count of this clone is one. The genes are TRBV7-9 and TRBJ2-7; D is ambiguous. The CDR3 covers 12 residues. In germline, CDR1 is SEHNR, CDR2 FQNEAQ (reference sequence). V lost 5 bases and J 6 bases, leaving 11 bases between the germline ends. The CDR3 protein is CASSRSMREQYF. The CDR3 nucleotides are TGTGCCAGCAGCAGATCTATGCGCGAGCAGTACTTC.

In nucleotides, the CDR3 is TGTGCCAGCAGGAACCAGGTGGCCAAAAACATTCAGTACTTC. This sequence encodes CASRNQVAKNIQYF. This chain uses TRBV2 with TRBJ2-4; the D is unclear. Between the trimmed V and J ends, which lost 6 bases and 1 base, there was a span of 10 bases. The CDR3 has 14 residues. CDR1 is SNHLY and CDR2 is FYNNEI in the germline V gene.

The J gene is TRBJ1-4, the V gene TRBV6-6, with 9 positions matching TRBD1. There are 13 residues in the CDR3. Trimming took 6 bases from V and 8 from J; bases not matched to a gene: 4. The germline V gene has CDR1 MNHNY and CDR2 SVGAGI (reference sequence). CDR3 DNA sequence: TGTGCCAGCAGGGTACAGGGGGCGGAAAAACTGTTTTTT. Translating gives CASRVQGAEKLFF.

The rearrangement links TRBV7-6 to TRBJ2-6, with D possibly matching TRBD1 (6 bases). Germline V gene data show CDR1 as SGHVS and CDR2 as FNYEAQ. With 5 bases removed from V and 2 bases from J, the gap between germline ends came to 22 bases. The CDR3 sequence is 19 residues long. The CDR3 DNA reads TGTGCCAGCAGCATAGACCGGGACAAGCCTAACACTGGGGCCAACGTCCTGACTTTC. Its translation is CASSIDRDKPNTGANVLTF.

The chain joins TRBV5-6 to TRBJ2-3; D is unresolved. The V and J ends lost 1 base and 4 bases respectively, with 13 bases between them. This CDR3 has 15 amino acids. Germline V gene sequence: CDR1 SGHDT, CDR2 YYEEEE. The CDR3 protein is CASSLNPRSADTQYF. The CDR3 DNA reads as TGTGCCAGCAGCTTGAATCCCCGATCGGCAGATACGCAGTATTTT.

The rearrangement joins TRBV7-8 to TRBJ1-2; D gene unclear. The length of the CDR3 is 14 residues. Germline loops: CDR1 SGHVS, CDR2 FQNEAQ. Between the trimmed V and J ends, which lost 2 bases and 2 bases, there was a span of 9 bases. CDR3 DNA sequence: TGTGCCAGCAGCTTATTACGGGAGAACTATGGCTACACCTTC. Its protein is CASSLLRENYGYTF.

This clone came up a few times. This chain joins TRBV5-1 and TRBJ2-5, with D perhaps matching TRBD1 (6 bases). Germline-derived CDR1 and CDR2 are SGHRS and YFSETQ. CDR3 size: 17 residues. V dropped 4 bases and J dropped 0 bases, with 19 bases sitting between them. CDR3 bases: TGCGCCAGCAGCGTCGGTCAGGGGCCTCAGTACCAAGAGACCCAGTACTTC. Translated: CASSVGQGPQYQETQYF. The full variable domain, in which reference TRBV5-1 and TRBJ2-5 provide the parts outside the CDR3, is KAGVTQTPRYLIKTRGQQVTLSCSPISGHRSVSWYQQTPGQGLQFLFEYFSETQRNKGNFPGRFSGRQFSNSRSEMNVSTLELGDSALYLCASSVGQGPQYQETQYFGPGTRLLVL.

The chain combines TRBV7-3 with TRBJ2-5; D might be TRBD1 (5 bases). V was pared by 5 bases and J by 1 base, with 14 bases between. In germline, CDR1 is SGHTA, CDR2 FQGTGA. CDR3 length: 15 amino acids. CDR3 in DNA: TGTGCCAGCAGCACCAGGGCGGCGGCCCAAGAGACCCAGTACTTC. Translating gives CASSTRAAAQETQYF.

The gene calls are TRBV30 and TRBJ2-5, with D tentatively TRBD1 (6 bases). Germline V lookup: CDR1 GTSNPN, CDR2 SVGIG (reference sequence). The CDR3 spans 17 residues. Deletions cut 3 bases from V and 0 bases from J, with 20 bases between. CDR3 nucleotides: TGTGCCTGGAGATTTAGCCGTGCCGGGACACACCAAGAGACCCAGTACTTC. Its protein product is CAWRFSRAGTHQETQYF. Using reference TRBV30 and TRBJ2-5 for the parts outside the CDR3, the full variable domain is SQTIHQWPATLVQPVGSPLSLECTVEGTSNPNLYWYRQAAGRGLQLLFYSVGIGQISSEVPQNLSASRPQDRQFILSSKKLLLSDSGFYLCAWRFSRAGTHQETQYFGPGTRLLVL.

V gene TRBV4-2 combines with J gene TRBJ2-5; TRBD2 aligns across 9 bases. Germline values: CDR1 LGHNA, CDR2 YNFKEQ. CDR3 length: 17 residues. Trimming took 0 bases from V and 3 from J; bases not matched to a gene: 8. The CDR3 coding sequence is TGTGCCAGCAGCCAAGATGGGACAGCGGGGGGAAAAGAGACCCAGTACTTC. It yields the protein CASSQDGTAGGKETQYF.

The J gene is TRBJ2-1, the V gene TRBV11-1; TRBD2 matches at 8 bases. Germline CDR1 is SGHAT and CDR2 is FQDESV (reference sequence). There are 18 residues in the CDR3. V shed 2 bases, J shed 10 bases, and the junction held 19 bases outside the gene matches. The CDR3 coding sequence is TGTGCCAGCAGCTTACGGGACGGGAGGGCGGTCGGAGTTCTCGAGCAGTTCTTC. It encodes CASSLRDGRAVGVLEQFF. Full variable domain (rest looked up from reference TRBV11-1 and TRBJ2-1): EAEVAQSPRYKITEKSQAVAFWCDPISGHATLYWYRQILGQGPELLVQFQDESVVDDSQLPKDRFSAERLKGVDSTLKIQPAELGDSAMYLCASSLRDGRAVGVLEQFFGPGTRLTVL.

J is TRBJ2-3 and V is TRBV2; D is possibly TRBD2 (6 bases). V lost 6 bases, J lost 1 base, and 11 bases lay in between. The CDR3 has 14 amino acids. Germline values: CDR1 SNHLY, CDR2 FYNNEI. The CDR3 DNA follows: TGTGCCAGCAGGCGGGGCGGGGGCACAGATACGCAGTATTTT. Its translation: CASRRGGGTDTQYF.

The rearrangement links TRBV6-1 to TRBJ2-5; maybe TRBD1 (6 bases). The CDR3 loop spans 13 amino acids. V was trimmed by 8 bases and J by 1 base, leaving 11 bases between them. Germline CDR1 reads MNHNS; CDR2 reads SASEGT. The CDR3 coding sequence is TGTGCCAGCTTCCGGGACACCCAAGAGACCCAGTACTTC. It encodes CASFRDTQETQYF.

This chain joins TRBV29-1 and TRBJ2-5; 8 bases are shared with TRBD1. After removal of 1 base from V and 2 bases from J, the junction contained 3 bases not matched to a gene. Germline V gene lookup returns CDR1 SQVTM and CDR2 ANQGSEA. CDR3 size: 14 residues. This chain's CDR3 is CSVEGTGYQETQYF. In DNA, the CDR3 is TGCAGCGTTGAAGGGACAGGGTATCAAGAGACCCAGTACTTC.

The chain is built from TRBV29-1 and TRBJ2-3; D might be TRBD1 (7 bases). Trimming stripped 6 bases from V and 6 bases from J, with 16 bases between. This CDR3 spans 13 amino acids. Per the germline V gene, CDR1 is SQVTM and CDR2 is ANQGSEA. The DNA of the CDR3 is TGCAGCGTACCCGCCCCAGGGGGGGATACGCAGTATTTT. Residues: CSVPAPGGDTQYF.

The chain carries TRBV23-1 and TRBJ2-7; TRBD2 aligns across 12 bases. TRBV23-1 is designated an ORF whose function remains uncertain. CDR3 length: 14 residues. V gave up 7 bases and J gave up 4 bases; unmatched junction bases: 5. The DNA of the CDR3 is TGCGCCAGCACCCTAGCGGGAGGGTGGTACGAGCAGTACTTC. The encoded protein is CASTLAGGWYEQYF.